The rows below give T cell receptor beta chains drawn from one sample of a study of blood T cell repertoires in COVID-19. Profiled with immunoSEQ multiplex PCR; TCRdb holds only in-frame clones, not every one. The sample lists about 240,000 clones, approximately 86% occurring once. The sequenced sample was PBMCs or T cells enriched from blood (not recorded which). All receptors come from a woman in her forties with acute COVID-19. Each CDR3 is given with its conserved first and last residue. Fields, in order: clone size, J gene, D gene, V gene, CDR3 DNA, CDR3 protein. D genes are given only for firm matches. Only part of the rows carry a size: once, few, many, or a class if the clone is expanded.

size: .; J: TRBJ2-1; D: .; V: TRBV11-2; DNA: TGTGCCAGCAGCTTCCCCCTTGACGGGATTTTCAATGAGCAGTTCTTC; CDR3: CASSFPLDGIFNEQFF
size: .; J: TRBJ1-4; D: TRBD1; V: TRBV27; DNA: TGTGCCAGCAGAAGGACAGGCCCATATGAAAAACTGTTTTTT; CDR3: CASRRTGPYEKLFF
size: .; J: TRBJ2-7; D: .; V: TRBV25-1; DNA: TGTGCAAAGGTGTGGAGTCTTGGAGGCGACGAGCAGTACTTC; CDR3: CAKVWSLGGDEQYF
size: .; J: TRBJ1-1; D: .; V: TRBV19; DNA: TGTGCCAGTAGTCGGACTGGACCCCGGACTGAAGCTTTCTTT; CDR3: CASSRTGPRTEAFF
size: .; J: TRBJ2-5; D: .; V: TRBV9; DNA: TGTGCCAGCAGCGTAGTCGGGGGAGATCAAGAGACCCAGTACTTC; CDR3: CASSVVGGDQETQYF
size: .; J: TRBJ1-5; D: TRBD1; V: TRBV27; DNA: TGTGCCAGCAGTGGCCTGGGACAGGGGTTTCAGCCCCAGCATTTT; CDR3: CASSGLGQGFQPQHF
size: .; J: TRBJ1-3; D: .; V: TRBV3-1/TRBV3-2; DNA: TGTGCCAGCAGCCAAGAAGCGGGCTCTGGAAACACCATATATTTT; CDR3: CASSQEAGSGNTIYF
size: .; J: TRBJ1-3; D: TRBD1; V: TRBV5-5; DNA: TGTGCCAGCAGCGGAGACAGGGCCTACGGACACACCATATATTTT; CDR3: CASSGDRAYGHTIYF
size: .; J: TRBJ2-3; D: TRBD2; V: TRBV11-3; DNA: TGTGCCAGCAGCTTAGGCGGGAGCCGCACAGATACGCAGTATTTT; CDR3: CASSLGGSRTDTQYF
size: .; J: TRBJ2-5; D: TRBD2; V: TRBV5-4; DNA: TGTGCCAGCAGCTTGAATAGCGGGAGTTCCCCAGAGACCCAGTACTTC; CDR3: CASSLNSGSSPETQYF
size: .; J: TRBJ2-1; D: .; V: TRBV5-6; DNA: TGTGCCAGCAGCTTGTATTCTCTCAATGAGCAGTTCTTC; CDR3: CASSLYSLNEQFF
size: .; J: TRBJ2-1; D: TRBD2; V: TRBV27; DNA: TGTGCCAGCAGCTGGGGGGGTTACCCTTTGGGGAATGAGCAGTTCTTC; CDR3: CASSWGGYPLGNEQFF
size: .; J: TRBJ2-1; D: TRBD2; V: TRBV3-1/TRBV3-2; DNA: TGTGCCAGCAGCTTAGGACTAGCGATCACCAATGAGCAGTTCTTC; CDR3: CASSLGLAITNEQFF
size: .; J: TRBJ2-3; D: .; V: TRBV11-2; DNA: TGTGCCAGCAGCTTAGGGACTGGCACGCAGTATTTT; CDR3: CASSLGTGTQYF
size: .; J: TRBJ2-7; D: TRBD1; V: TRBV19; DNA: TGTGCCAGTAGTGGACGAAGGACAGGCCCCTACGAGCAGTACTTC; CDR3: CASSGRRTGPYEQYF
size: .; J: TRBJ2-5; D: TRBD2; V: TRBV30; DNA: TGTGCCTGGAGAGGGACTAGCTATGAGACCCAGTACTTC; CDR3: CAWRGTSYETQYF
size: few; J: TRBJ1-1; D: TRBD1; V: TRBV5-1; DNA: TGCGCCAGCAGCATCGGGACAGGGAACACTGAAGCTTTCTTT; CDR3: CASSIGTGNTEAFF
size: .; J: TRBJ1-1; D: .; V: TRBV29-1; DNA: TGCAGCGCCCCAGGGTCTAGGGCTTTCTTT; CDR3: CSAPGSRAFF
size: .; J: TRBJ2-7; D: .; V: TRBV5-8; DNA: TGTGCCAGCAGCTTGGAAGACTGGGGCGGTTCTGAGCAGTACTTC; CDR3: CASSLEDWGGSEQYF
size: few; J: TRBJ1-2; D: .; V: TRBV27; DNA: TGTGCCAGCAGTTTATATGGTGGGCGGGTTCGCCCTCATAACTATGGCTACACCTTC; CDR3: CASSLYGGRVRPHNYGYTF
size: .; J: TRBJ2-7; D: .; V: TRBV5-1; DNA: TGCGCCAGCAGCCCTGGGCGGGGGCCCCCATCCTACGAGCAGTACTTC; CDR3: CASSPGRGPPSYEQYF
size: few; J: TRBJ2-1; D: .; V: TRBV12-3/TRBV12-4; DNA: TGTGCCAGCGGGCGTCTCTATGAGCAGTTCTTC; CDR3: CASGRLYEQFF
size: once; J: TRBJ2-1; D: .; V: TRBV18; DNA: TGTGCCAGCTCACTAGGGAGCACCCTCATTTACGACAATGAGCAGTTCTTC; CDR3: CASSLGSTLIYDNEQFF
size: .; J: TRBJ2-1; D: TRBD2; V: TRBV9; DNA: TGTGCCAGCAGCGCACCTAGCGGGAGGGGGCACAATGAGCAGTTCTTC; CDR3: CASSAPSGRGHNEQFF